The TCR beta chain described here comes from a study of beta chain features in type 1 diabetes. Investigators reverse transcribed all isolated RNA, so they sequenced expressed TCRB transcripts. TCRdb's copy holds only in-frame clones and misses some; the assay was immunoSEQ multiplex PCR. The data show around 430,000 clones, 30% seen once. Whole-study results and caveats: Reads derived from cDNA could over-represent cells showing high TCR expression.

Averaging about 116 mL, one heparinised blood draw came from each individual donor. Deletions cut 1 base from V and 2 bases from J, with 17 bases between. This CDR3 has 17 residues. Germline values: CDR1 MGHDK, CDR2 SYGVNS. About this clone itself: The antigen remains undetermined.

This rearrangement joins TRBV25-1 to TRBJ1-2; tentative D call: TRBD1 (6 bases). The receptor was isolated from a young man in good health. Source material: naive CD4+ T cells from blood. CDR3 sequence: CASSELTVTTGNYGYTF. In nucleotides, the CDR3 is TGTGCCAGCAGTGAATTAACGGTGACAACAGGGAACTATGGCTACACCTTC.